The present T cell receptor (beta chain) was sequenced within a study of radiotherapy plus CTLA-4 blockade in lung cancer. The study treated chemo-refractory metastatic non-small-cell lung cancer patients with focal radiation plus ipilimumab CTLA-4 blockade. Whole-study findings and limits: Reports state that early shifts in blood T cell clones, with interferon-beta, best predicted response. In blood, tumor-derived TCR clones expanded after radiotherapy plus ipilimumab.

CDR1 SGHAT and CDR2 FQNNGV come from the germline V gene. The CDR3 loop spans 12 amino acids. V lost 5 bases and J 7 bases, leaving 9 bases between the germline ends. Some clones are missing from TCRdb's copy, which holds only in-frame ones; the method was immunoSEQ multiplex PCR. The data hold about 72,000 clones, with around 80% observed a single time. Regarding this clone: What it recognizes is unknown.

Sequenced here: peripheral blood, sampled from a patient treated with radiotherapy plus ipilimumab. V usage is TRBV11-2 and J usage is TRBJ2-1, with D uncertain. This clonotype was sampled from a human donor with non-small cell lung cancer who had a complete response to radiotherapy plus ipilimumab. The CDR3 DNA sequence: TGTGCCAGCAGCGGAGTGGCGAATGAGCAGTTCTTC. This sequence encodes CASSGVANEQFF. Looking up the rest from reference TRBV11-2 and TRBJ2-1 gives the full variable domain: EAGVAQSPRYKIIEKRQSVAFWCNPISGHATLYWYQQILGQGPKLLIQFQNNGVVDDSQLPKDRFSAERLKGVDSTLKIQPAKLEDSAVYLCASSGVANEQFFGPGTRLTVL.